This T cell receptor (beta chain) appears in the sequencing data of a study of blood T cell repertoires in COVID-19. The V and J ends lost 4 bases and 4 bases, in that order; junction bases with no gene match: 6. Germline values: CDR1 MNHEY, CDR2 SMNVEV (reference sequence). CDR3 length equals 15 residues. The method was immunoSEQ multiplex PCR; TCRdb's version includes in-frame clones alone and lacks a portion of them. The table shows about 100,000 clones, with about 85% occurring only once. Sequenced input: peripheral blood. The chain joins TRBV27 to TRBJ2-2, with 7 bases matching TRBD2. The source is a woman aged 65 to 85 with active or convalescent COVID-19. CDR3 DNA: TGTGCCAGCAGTTCCCTAGCGGTGGTCACCGGGGAGCTGTTTTTT. It codes for CASSSLAVVTGELFF.